Sequencing of this T cell receptor (beta chain) was carried out in a study of blood T cell repertoires in COVID-19. Across the whole study: Sample material is recorded as cDNA or gDNA derived from T cells, B-cell-depleted T cells, or PBMCs.

The length of the CDR3 is 15 residues. Germline V gene sequence: CDR1 SGHTA, CDR2 FQGNSA. Trimming shortened V by 1 base and J by 2 bases, and 11 bases separated the two germline ends. The table lists this clone with a few counts. TCRdb keeps only in-frame clones here, not all; method: immunoSEQ multiplex PCR. The sample has tens of thousands of clones; more than 65% are singletons. This TCR was sampled from a human donor in a cohort sampled during active COVID-19. The chain has TRBV7-2 and TRBJ1-2; TRBD1 might be the D (5 bases). Sequenced sample: peripheral blood. The CDR3 region has the DNA TGTGCCAGCAGCTTAGATTCCGGGGGGAACTATGGCTACACCTTC. This translates into CASSLDSGGNYGYTF. Drawing the rest from reference TRBV7-2 and TRBJ1-2, the complete variable domain is GAGVSQSPSNKVTEKGKDVELRCDPISGHTALYWYRQSLGQGLEFLIYFQGNSAPDKSGLPSDRFSAERTGGSVSTLTIQRTQQEDSAVYLCASSLDSGGNYGYTFGSGTRLTVV.